The 8 T cell receptor beta chains reported below all come from one sample, sequenced in a study of patients and donors after allogeneic stem cell transplantation. Each CDR3 protein is one row after TCRdb ran MiXCR on the RT-PCR reads. The table has 900,000 to 1,000,000 distinct CDR3 sequences, about a sixth seen once. Source material: blood, either unsorted or a sorted T cell fraction (not recorded which). The receptor set was obtained from a human donor who was either an allogeneic HSCT recipient or a stem cell or donor lymphocyte infusion donor (not recorded which). It is not recorded whose cells these are; they may come from a transplant donor.

This clonotype showed up just once. For the CDR3, the DNA is TGTGCCATCAGGGGCTCATCGGGGGACACTGAAGCTTTCTTT. Translated: CAIRGSSGDTEAFF. V and J are TRBV10-3 and TRBJ1-1; TRBD1 is a possible D gene (5 bases). Trimming stripped 6 bases from V and 3 bases from J, with 14 bases between. The CDR3 loop spans 14 amino acids. CDR1 and CDR2 from the germline V gene are ENHRY and SYGVKD.

This clonotype was seen ten or more times. V and J are TRBV4-3 and TRBJ1-3; D remains unclear. This CDR3 is built from 14 residues. V shed 4 bases and J shed 2 bases, with 9 bases lying between them. Germline V lookup: CDR1 LGHNA, CDR2 YSLEER. The CDR3 sequence: CASSLVTTGNTIYF. The CDR3 DNA follows: TGCGCCAGCAGCCTAGTAACTACTGGAAACACCATATATTTT.

The chain combines TRBV10-3 with TRBJ2-1, with D maybe TRBD2 (6 bases). Trimming shortened V by 5 bases and J by 3 bases, and 14 bases separated the two germline ends. The CDR3 contains 15 residues. Germline CDR1 is ENHRY and CDR2 is SYGVKD. For the CDR3, the DNA is TGTGCCATCAGTACCGGAGGGAATAACTACAATGAGCAGTTCTTC. Encoded protein: CAISTGGNNYNEQFF.

This chain connects TRBV6-2 or TRBV6-3 to TRBJ2-5; D remains ambiguous. Germline-derived CDR1 and CDR2 are MNHEY and SVGEGT. V was cut by 0 bases and J by 2 bases, with 10 bases left in between. CDR3 length: 15 residues. The CDR3 bases are TGTGCCAGCAGTTACTCGGAGTCTACACAAGAGACCCAGTACTTC. The encoded protein is CASSYSESTQETQYF.

This clonotype was counted at least ten times. CDR3 bases: TGTGCCAGCAGTCTCAGGGACGTCGGTTCACCCCTCCACTTT. This translates into CASSLRDVGSPLHF. The V call is TRBV12-3 or TRBV12-4, the J call TRBJ1-6; tentative D call: TRBD1 (5 bases). Trimming left V 5 bases short and J 9 bases short, with 14 bases between. This CDR3 is built from 14 residues.

This clonotype was detected only a few times. This rearrangement joins TRBV6-2 or TRBV6-3 to TRBJ2-1; D tentatively reads TRBD1 or TRBD2 (5 bases each). The V gene lost 5 bases and the J gene lost 9 bases, with 20 bases spanning the gap. The germline CDR1 and CDR2 sequences are MNHEY and SVGEGT. CDR3 length equals 15 residues. CDR3 loop: CASSVLGLGVGEQFF. The CDR3 DNA follows: TGTGCCAGCAGTGTCCTCGGACTGGGGGTCGGTGAGCAGTTCTTC.

The chain couples TRBV6-5 to TRBJ2-7; 9 positions match TRBD2. This CDR3 is 15 amino acids long. V lost 1 base to trimming and J lost 3 bases; unmatched junction nucleotides: 4. Germline loops: CDR1 MNHEY, CDR2 SVGAGI. The CDR3, as DNA: TGTGCCAGCAGTTACTACCTAGCGGGGAGCTACGAGCAGTACTTC. It is translated as CASSYYLAGSYEQYF.

The chain links TRBV9 to TRBJ1-1; unclear D gene. Between the trimmed V and J ends, which lost 0 bases and 2 bases, there was a span of 8 bases. CDR1 and CDR2 from the germline V gene are SGDLS and YYNGEE. The CDR3 length is 14 residues. Here the CDR3 DNA reads TGTGCCAGCAGCGTAGGACTTGGCAACACTGAAGCTTTCTTT. Translation: CASSVGLGNTEAFF.